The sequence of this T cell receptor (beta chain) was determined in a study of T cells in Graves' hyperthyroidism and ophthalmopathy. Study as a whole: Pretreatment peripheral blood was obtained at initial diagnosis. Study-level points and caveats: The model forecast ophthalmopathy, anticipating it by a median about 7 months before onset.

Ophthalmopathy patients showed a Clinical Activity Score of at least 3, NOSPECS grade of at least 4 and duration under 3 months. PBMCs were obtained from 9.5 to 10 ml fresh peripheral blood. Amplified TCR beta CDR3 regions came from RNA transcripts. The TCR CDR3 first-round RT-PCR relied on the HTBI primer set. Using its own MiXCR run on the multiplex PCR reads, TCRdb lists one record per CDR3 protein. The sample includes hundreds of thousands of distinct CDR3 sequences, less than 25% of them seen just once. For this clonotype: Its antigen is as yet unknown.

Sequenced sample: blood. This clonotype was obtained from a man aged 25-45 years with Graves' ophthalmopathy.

CDR3 DNA sequence: TGTGCCAGCAGTTACCCCCACAGGGACACTGAAGCTTTCTTT. It encodes CASSYPHRDTEAFF. The chain recombines TRBV6-9 with TRBJ1-1; D perhaps matches TRBD1 (6 bases). Germline V gives CDR1 MNHGY, CDR2 SVAAGI. V lost 3 bases, J lost 3 bases, and 11 bases lay in between. The CDR3 has 14 amino acids.